This T cell receptor (beta chain) was identified during a study of blood T cell repertoires in COVID-19. For the study at large: The study drew acute and convalescent COVID-19 samples from the United States, Italy and Spain. Nucleic acid was either cDNA or gDNA, and it came from T cells, B-cell-depleted T cells, or PBMCs.

Followed longitudinally, the Seattle patients had been enrolled during active infection. In the original processing: By means of reference gene primer amplification, nucleated cell counts were estimated. TCRdb's table, derived via immunoSEQ multiplex PCR, lists solely in-frame clones and lacks some. Clone size and V and J calls were adopted from that table, with D and trimming inferred from the DNA. The profile shows around 310,000 clones, 90% of them singletons. Germline loops: CDR1 KGHDR, CDR2 SFDVKD. The CDR3 is made up of 18 amino acids. Trimming removed 8 bases from V and 8 bases from J; junction bases left unmatched: 15.

V usage is TRBV24-1 and J usage is TRBJ2-1, with 15 nucleotides matching TRBD2. The origin of this receptor is a woman aged 25 to 39 with COVID-19, enrolled during active disease. The source material was peripheral blood. CDR3 sequence reads: CATTSRGSGTSGRYEQFF. In DNA, the CDR3 is TGTGCCACCACTTCACGGGGGTCCGGGACTAGCGGGAGGTATGAGCAGTTCTTC.